This entry describes one T cell receptor beta chain. The antigen remains unidentified. The source of the sample is a study of blood T cells in healthy people across ages. Study-wide background: Per two T cells, template switching captured roughly one barcoded beta molecule.

The trim removed 3 bases at V and 5 bases at J, leaving 8 bases unmatched. This CDR3 is built from 15 residues. Looked up from germline, CDR1 is SGDLS and CDR2 is YYNGEE. With a J-beta primer mix and a sample-barcoded 5' primer, a second PCR ran roughly 7 to 11 cycles. Per-sample output comprised a minimum of 3 million paired-end reads containing CDR3. TCRdb re-analysed the 5' RACE reads in MiXCR, keeping a single row per CDR3 protein. This sample has around 1,500,000 distinct CDR3 sequences, with roughly 45% found just once. Findings of the study overall: From one million sequenced T cells, diversity estimates were lower bounds. Reliance upon unsorted PBMCs precluded definitive naive versus antigen-experienced comparison.

The sequenced sample was blood. The source is a woman younger than 35 in good health. The chain employs TRBV9 and TRBJ1-2; 9 nucleotides match TRBD1. The CDR3 sequence is CASSARDRVGYGYTF. CDR3 nucleotide sequence: TGTGCCAGCAGCGCCCGGGACAGGGTTGGGTATGGCTACACCTTC.